This T cell receptor beta chain appears in the sequencing data of a study of glioma-infiltrating T cells. Study-wide results and caveats: Gliomas, especially low-grade, showed above-expected tissue-blood divergence; non-neoplastic patients showed below. Very few CDR3 sequences were shared between tissue and blood.

TCR alpha and beta CDR3 regions were amplified from RNA using iRepertoire nested multiplex PCR. A single record per CDR3 protein comes from TCRdb applying MiXCR to the multiplex PCR reads. The sample yields roughly 20,000 distinct CDR3 sequences, approximately 25% seen once. V shed 4 bases and J 0 bases; nucleotides not matched to a gene: 2. The CDR3 extends over 14 amino acids. Points on this clonotype: Its antigen remains unidentified.

Specimen: glioma tissue, nonneoplastic brain tissue, or PBMCs (not recorded which). This clonotype originated in a human donor with low-grade glioma or glioblastoma, undergoing nonglioma brain surgery, or in good health (not recorded which). The V call is TRBV12-3 or TRBV12-4, the J call TRBJ1-1, with 7 bases aligning to TRBD1. The CDR3 sequence: CASSSRGLNTEAFF. The CDR3 DNA reads TGTGCCAGCAGTTCAAGGGGGCTGAACACTGAAGCTTTCTTT.